One and the same sample provided the 8 T cell receptor beta chains below, sequenced in a study of breast tumors, draining lymph nodes, adjacent tissues. The lymph nodes were axillary draining lymph nodes from breast cancer patients. TCRdb re-derived calls from the multiplex PCR reads in MiXCR, one entry per CDR3 protein. This sample carries around 230,000 distinct CDR3 sequences, less than 40% of them seen once, and the ten largest clones take 3.6%. Sequencing used axillary lymph node tissue. The receptors shown here come from a female donor with breast cancer. Some clones in this sample may be carry-over from other donors' samples.

The rearrangement joins TRBV28 to TRBJ1-5, with D hard to call. Germline V lookup: CDR1 MDHEN, CDR2 SYDVKM. V was cut by 3 bases and J by 1 base, with 13 bases left in between. This CDR3 contains 16 residues. The CDR3 is CASSFAAGWSNQPQHF. The CDR3 DNA is TGTGCCAGCAGTTTTGCGGCAGGCTGGAGCAATCAGCCCCAGCATTTT.

The J gene is TRBJ2-7, the V gene TRBV10-3; a weak D match, TRBD2 (6 bases). The CDR3 is 16 residues long. Deletions cut 0 bases from V and 0 bases from J, with 12 bases between. CDR1 and CDR2 (germline): ENHRY, SYGVKD. The CDR3 loop is CAISESPGGGSYEQYF. CDR3 in DNA: TGTGCCATCAGTGAGTCCCCTGGGGGAGGCTCCTACGAGCAGTACTTC.

This clonotype has at least ten counts. This may be a read error, as it is one base from a much larger clone. The chain has TRBV20-1 and TRBJ1-2; D might be TRBD1 (5 bases). The CDR3 covers 13 residues. Germline-derived CDR1 and CDR2 are DFQATT and SNEGSKA (reference sequence). The CDR3: CSARAGRNYAYTF. The CDR3 DNA reads TGCAGTGCTAGGGCAGGGCGAAACTATGCCTACACCTTC.

In this sample, this clonotype turned up many times. The V and J genes are TRBV24-1 and TRBJ2-2; D tentatively reads TRBD1 or TRBD2 (6 bases each). The CDR3 runs 16 residues. Germline values: CDR1 KGHDR, CDR2 SFDVKD. V dropped 4 bases and J dropped 0 bases, with 11 bases sitting between them. The CDR3 protein is CATSDPRGANTGELFF. In DNA form, the CDR3 reads TGTGCCACCAGTGACCCGAGGGGGGCGAACACCGGGGAGCTGTTTTTT.

This clonotype appeared many times. The V and J genes are TRBV19 and TRBJ1-5; unclear D gene. CDR1 is LNHDA, CDR2 SQIVND, per germline (reference sequence). This CDR3 contains 12 residues. The germline V and J ends were trimmed by 7 bases and 7 bases, with 11 bases remaining between them. The CDR3 protein is CASKIGGQPQHF. CDR3 nucleotide sequence: TGTGCCAGTAAAATTGGCGGCCAGCCCCAGCATTTT. Based on the CDR3 plus reference TRBV19 and TRBJ1-5, the full variable domain is DGGITQSPKYLFRKEGQNVTLSCEQNLNHDAMYWYRQDPGQGLRLIYYSQIVNDFQKGDIAEGYSVSREKKESFPLTVTSAQKNPTAFYLCASKIGGQPQHFGDGTRLSIL.

The chain is built from TRBV5-1 and TRBJ2-1, with unresolved D. CDR3 size: 12 residues. Germline-derived CDR1 and CDR2 are SGHRS and YFSETQ. Trimming took off 7 bases at V and 4 bases at J, with 9 bases between the two ends. The CDR3 is CASGSNYNEQFF. In DNA form, the CDR3 reads TGCGCCAGCGGCTCTAATTACAATGAGCAGTTCTTC.

This chain links TRBV29-1 with TRBJ2-7; a weak D match, TRBD1 (6 bases). V was shortened by 3 bases and J by 0 bases, with 9 bases between the two germline ends. The germline V gene encodes CDR1 SQVTM and CDR2 ANQGSEA. The CDR3 is 13 amino acids. The chain's CDR3 is CSVDRDISYEQYF. CDR3 DNA sequence: TGCAGCGTTGACCGGGACATCTCCTACGAGCAGTACTTC.

This chain uses TRBV6-4 with TRBJ2-3; TRBD2 matches at 9 bases. The CDR3 runs to 15 residues. From germline, CDR1 is MRHNA and CDR2 SNTAGT. V shed 5 bases and J 4 bases; nucleotides not matched to a gene: 7. The CDR3 DNA sequence: TGTGCCAGCAGTCCTCTAGCGGGGAAGGCAGATACGCAGTATTTT. This codes for CASSPLAGKADTQYF.